Listed here are 23 T cell receptor beta chains from one sample, sequenced in a study of blood T cells in healthy people across ages. A second PCR, run for roughly 7 to 11 cycles, used a sample-barcoded 5' primer plus a J-beta primer mix. A single record per CDR3 protein comes from TCRdb applying MiXCR to the 5' RACE reads. The data contain over 1,500,000 distinct CDR3 sequences, about 39% of them singletons. Sequenced input: blood. These receptors all come from a human donor in good health.

The DNA for the CDR3 is TGCGCCAGCAGCCACCTCCGGACAGGGGGACCTTACGAGCAGTACTTC. Translation gives CASSHLRTGGPYEQYF. The gene calls are TRBV4-3 and TRBJ2-4; 10 nucleotides line up with TRBD1. The DNA matches TRBJ2-7 better at its end, which makes the J call doubtful. The CDR3 sequence is 16 residues long. Per germline, CDR1 LGHNA and CDR2 YSLEER.

Notes on this clonotype: Sequence at one end of the junction differs from germline and may be a read error. The chain recombines TRBV4-1 with TRBJ2-1; the match to TRBD1 covers 8 bases. Germline V gene lookup returns CDR1 MGHRA and CDR2 YSYEKL. The CDR3 runs to 15 residues. The CDR3 here is CASNIDRGSYNEQCF. The CDR3 DNA sequence: TGCGCCAGCAATATAGACAGGGGATCTTACAATGAGCAGTGCTTC.

The chain recombines TRBV12-3 or TRBV12-4 with TRBJ1-4; 8 nucleotides agree with TRBD1. With 6 bases clipped from V and 7 bases from J, the junction kept 7 bases outside the gene matches. CDR3 length: 14 residues. This chain's CDR3 is CASRPTGDGEKLFF. CDR3 DNA: TGTGCCAGCAGACCGACAGGGGATGGTGAAAAACTGTTTTTT.

V gene TRBV29-1 combines with J gene TRBJ1-2; TRBD1 is a possible D gene (5 bases). CDR1 and CDR2 (germline): SQVTM, ANQGSEA. CDR3 length: 14 residues. Trimming stripped 0 bases from V and 3 bases from J, with 11 bases between. CDR3 residues: CSVEDVRQHYGYTF. The DNA for the CDR3 is TGCAGCGTTGAAGATGTCAGACAGCACTATGGCTACACCTTC. Supplemented by reference TRBV29-1 and TRBJ1-2, the full variable domain reads SAVISQKPSRDICQRGTSLTIQCQVDSQVTMMFWYRQQPGQSLTLIATANQGSEATYESGFVIDKFPISRPNLTFSTLTVSNMSPEDSSIYLCSVEDVRQHYGYTFGSGTRLTVV.

Only a few counts were recorded for this clonotype. The V and J genes are TRBV5-1 and TRBJ2-3, with D perhaps TRBD1 (6 bases). Trimming removed 0 bases at V and 0 bases at J, with 17 bases between. The CDR3 has 18 residues. CDR1 SGHRS and CDR2 YFSETQ come from the germline V gene. The CDR3 reads CASSLEGVGAFSTDTQYF. CDR3 coding DNA: TGCGCCAGCAGCTTGGAAGGAGTGGGGGCCTTTAGCACAGATACGCAGTATTTT.

This chain uses TRBV28 with TRBJ2-7; 13 bases map to TRBD2. The closer fit of TRBJ2-5 to the DNA end suggests the J call may be wrong. The CDR3 covers 18 residues. CDR1 and CDR2 from the germline V gene are MDHEN and SYDVKM. Written as DNA, the CDR3 is TGTGCCAGCAGTTTCGCTCAGACTAGCGGGGGGACACCAGAGACCCAGTACTTC. Translating gives CASSFAQTSGGTPETQYF.

The chain has TRBV7-2 and TRBJ2-7, with D tentatively TRBD2 (7 bases). Per germline, CDR1 SGHTA and CDR2 FQGNSA. Trimming cost V 1 base and J 0 bases, with 13 bases left between them. The CDR3 contains 16 residues. The CDR3 nucleotides are TGTGCCAGCAGCTTAGATGGGGGGGCGATCTCCTACGAGCAGTACTTC. Its protein is CASSLDGGAISYEQYF.

The V and J genes are TRBV20-1 and TRBJ1-6, with a possible D match to TRBD1 (5 bases). The CDR3 length is 13 residues. V lost 6 bases, J lost 9 bases, and 15 bases lay in between. The germline CDR1 and CDR2 sequences are DFQATT and SNEGSKA (reference sequence). The CDR3 is CSAIDSRFSPLHF. As DNA, the CDR3 is TGCAGTGCCATCGACAGTAGATTTTCACCCCTCCACTTT.

Only a few counts were recorded for this clonotype. The chain joins TRBV28 to TRBJ2-4; D unclear. The V gene's germline CDR1 is MDHEN and CDR2 SYDVKM. V was clipped by 6 bases and J by 9 bases, with 18 bases between them. The CDR3 consists of 14 residues. The CDR3 region has the DNA TGTGCCAGCAGCCTTACAAAAAGAGGTGGCATTCAGTACTTC. Residues: CASSLTKRGGIQYF.

This chain links TRBV29-1 with TRBJ2-1; D may be TRBD1 (6 bases). Germline assignment: CDR1 SQVTM and CDR2 ANQGSEA. The CDR3 spans 12 residues. Between the trimmed V and J ends, which lost 7 bases and 8 bases, there was a span of 15 bases. CDR3 DNA: TGCAGCGCCTTGACAGGCCACGATGAGCAGTTCTTC. Its protein product is CSALTGHDEQFF.

This clonotype has just one count. The chain recombines TRBV3-1 with TRBJ2-1; the D call may be TRBD1 or TRBD2 (5 bases each). There are 16 residues in the CDR3. From germline, CDR1 is LGHDT and CDR2 YNNKEL (reference sequence). Trimming stripped 3 bases from V and 5 bases from J, with 17 bases between. CDR3 in amino acids: CASSQHGASSHNEQFF. CDR3 coding DNA: TGTGCCAGCAGCCAGCACGGGGCTAGCAGCCACAATGAGCAGTTCTTC.

The genes are TRBV5-1 and TRBJ2-3; possibly TRBD2 for D (6 bases). V lost 6 bases and J lost 2, with 19 bases in between. The CDR3 length is 16 residues. From germline, CDR1 is SGHRS and CDR2 YFSETQ. This chain's CDR3 is CASNLAGGTHTDTQYF. The CDR3 DNA follows: TGCGCCAGCAACCTGGCTGGGGGGACCCACACAGATACGCAGTATTTT.

The V call is TRBV28, the J call TRBJ2-2, with TRBD1 matching over 8 bases. The CDR3 length is 15 residues. Unmatched junction bases numbered 1, after V lost 0 bases and J lost 4 bases. CDR1 and CDR2 from the germline V gene are MDHEN and SYDVKM. Here the CDR3 DNA reads TGTGCCAGCAGTTTATGGGACAGGGTCACCGGGGAGCTGTTTTTT. Encoded protein: CASSLWDRVTGELFF.

In this sample, this clonotype turned up a few times. The CDR3 region is CASSQESGAGGSDTQYF. The DNA of the CDR3 is TGCGCCAGCAGCCAAGAGAGCGGGGCGGGGGGGTCAGATACGCAGTATTTT. V is TRBV4-3 and J is TRBJ2-3; 9 bases match TRBD2. The CDR3 runs 17 residues. Per the germline V gene, CDR1 is LGHNA and CDR2 is YSLEER. Losses at the gene ends were 0 bases for V and 4 bases for J; bases not matched to a gene: 8.

This clonotype was counted a few times. The chain links TRBV4-3 to TRBJ2-4; 10 bases are shared with TRBD2. This CDR3 contains 16 residues. Germline V gene sequence: CDR1 LGHNA, CDR2 YSLEER. V was clipped by 0 bases and J by 2 bases; unmatched bases: 1. The CDR3 nucleotides read TGCGCCAGCAGCCAAGATAGCGGGGGGACCAAAAACATTCAGTACTTC. As protein: CASSQDSGGTKNIQYF.

This clonotype was observed a few times. The rearrangement links TRBV12-3 or TRBV12-4 to TRBJ1-2, with D hard to call. The length of the CDR3 is 11 residues. V gave up 4 bases and J gave up 8 bases, with 8 bases separating them. Written as DNA, the CDR3 is TGTGCCAGCAGTTACGACCTAGGCTACACCTTC. It translates to CASSYDLGYTF.

Here the CDR3 reads CASSRLGFAGEQFF. CDR3 in DNA: TGTGCCAGCAGCCGGTTAGGATTCGCCGGTGAGCAGTTCTTC. The rearrangement links TRBV14 to TRBJ2-1, with no clear D. Trimming pared 4 bases from V and 9 bases from J, leaving 16 bases between. The CDR3 is 14 amino acids. In germline, CDR1 is SGHDN, CDR2 FVKESK.

The chain couples TRBV4-3 to TRBJ1-6; D ambiguous. The CDR3 totals 15 residues. Trimming left V 1 base short and J 3 bases short, with 7 bases between. CDR1 is LGHNA, CDR2 YSLEER, per germline. The CDR3 nucleotides are TGCGCCAGCAGCCAAGGACACCTCTATAATTCACCCCTCCACTTT. It specifies CASSQGHLYNSPLHF.

This sequence joins TRBV20-1 and TRBJ2-5; TRBD2 matches 10 bases. This CDR3 comprises 15 residues. Germline CDR1 reads DFQATT; CDR2 reads SNEGSKA (reference sequence). With V trimmed by 0 bases and J by 7 bases, 8 bases remained unmatched. The DNA for the CDR3 is TGCAGTGCTAGAGATCGCCTAGCGGGGGCAGGGACCCAGTACTTC. Encoded protein: CSARDRLAGAGTQYF.

This clonotype was counted between two and nine times. The chain uses TRBV5-1 and TRBJ2-1; D is undetermined. The CDR3 covers 15 residues. V was cut by 4 bases and J by 4 bases, with 15 bases left in between. Germline loops: CDR1 SGHRS, CDR2 YFSETQ. The CDR3 DNA reads as TGCGCCAGCAGCCCCTTGGACGGATTATACAATGAGCAGTTCTTC. Protein product: CASSPLDGLYNEQFF.

This chain uses TRBV5-6 with TRBJ2-7; 8 bases fit TRBD1. CDR3 length: 18 residues. The V gene end was trimmed by 3 bases and the J gene end by 4 bases; junction bases not matched to a gene: 18. In germline, CDR1 is SGHDT, CDR2 YYEEEE. In DNA, the CDR3 is TGTGCCAGCAGCTCACTCCTAAATTTAGACAGGGGACGTTACGAGCAGTACTTC. It encodes CASSSLLNLDRGRYEQYF.

This chain links TRBV20-1 with TRBJ2-7; 7 bases agree with TRBD2. The J call is doubtful: the DNA matches TRBJ2-5 better. There are 16 residues in the CDR3. Germline-derived CDR1 and CDR2 are DFQATT and SNEGSKA (reference sequence). The CDR3 DNA follows: TGCAGTGCTAGAGATGGGAGGGCAGCTGGCAGCGAGACCCAGTACTTC. Translation: CSARDGRAAGSETQYF.

V gene TRBV18 combines with J gene TRBJ1-1, with D tentatively TRBD1 (5 bases). The CDR3 consists of 14 residues. Trimming pared 2 bases from V and 7 bases from J, leaving 14 bases between. CDR1 and CDR2 from the germline V gene are KGHSH and LQKENI. This CDR3 is CASSPSSRADEAFF. DNA for the CDR3: TGTGCCAGCTCACCATCCAGCAGGGCGGATGAAGCTTTCTTT.